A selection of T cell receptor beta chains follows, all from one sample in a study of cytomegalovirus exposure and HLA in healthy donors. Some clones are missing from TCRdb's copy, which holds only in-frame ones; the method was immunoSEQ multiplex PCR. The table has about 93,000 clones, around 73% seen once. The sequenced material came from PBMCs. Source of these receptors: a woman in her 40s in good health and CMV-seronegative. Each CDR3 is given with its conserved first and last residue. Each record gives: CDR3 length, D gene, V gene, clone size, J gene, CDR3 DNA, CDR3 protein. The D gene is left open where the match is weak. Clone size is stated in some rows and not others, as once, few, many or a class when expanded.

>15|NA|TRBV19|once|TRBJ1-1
TGTGCCAGTAGTTCCGTGATGGCCATGAACACTGAAGCTTTCTTT
CASSSVMAMNTEAFF
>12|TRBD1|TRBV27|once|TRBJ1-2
TGTGCCAGCAAGACAGGGTTCTATGGCTACCCCTTC
CASKTGFYGYPF
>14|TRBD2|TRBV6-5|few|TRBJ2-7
TGTGCCAGCAGGTTATTTAGCGGGAGCGACGAGCAGTACTTC
CASRLFSGSDEQYF
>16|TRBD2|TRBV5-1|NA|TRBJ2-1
TGCGCCAGCAGCTTCGGTGCGGGGGGATTTTACAATGAGCAGTTCTTC
CASSFGAGGFYNEQFF
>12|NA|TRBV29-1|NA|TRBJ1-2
TGCATGACAGAGACAGACTTCTATGGCTACACCTTC
CMTETDFYGYTF
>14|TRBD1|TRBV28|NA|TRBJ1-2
TGTGCCAGCAGTTATACCGGGACAGGGACCGGCTACACCTTC
CASSYTGTGTGYTF
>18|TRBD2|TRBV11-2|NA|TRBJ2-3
TGTGCCAGCAGCTTAGATAGACTAGCGGGAGCGGGGGCAGATACGCAGTATTTT
CASSLDRLAGAGADTQYF
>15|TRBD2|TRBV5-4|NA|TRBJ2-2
TGTGCCAGCAGCGCGGGACTAGCGAGCACCGGGGAGCTGTTTTTT
CASSAGLASTGELFF
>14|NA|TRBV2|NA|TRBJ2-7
TGTGCCAGCAGCGTATCTGAAACTTTATACGAGCAGTACTTC
CASSVSETLYEQYF
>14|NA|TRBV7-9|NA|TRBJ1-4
TGTGCCAGCAGCTTAAGGCGAGGAGATGAAAAACTGTTTTTT
CASSLRRGDEKLFF
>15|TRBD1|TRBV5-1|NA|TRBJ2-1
TGCGCCAGCAGCTTGGGAGGGACAGCATACAATGAGCAGTTCTTC
CASSLGGTAYNEQFF
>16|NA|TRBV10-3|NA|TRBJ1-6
TGTGCTTCATCGTTTGCGGTGGGGCTGGGCAATTCACCCCTCCACTTT
CASSFAVGLGNSPLHF
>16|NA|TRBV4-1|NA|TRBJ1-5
TGCGCCAGCAGCCAAGAACCAGGGTATAGCAATCAGCCCCAGCATTTT
CASSQEPGYSNQPQHF
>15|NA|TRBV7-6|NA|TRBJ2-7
TGTGCCAGCAGCTTAGTAGGGGACTTATCCTACGAGCAGTACTTC
CASSLVGDLSYEQYF
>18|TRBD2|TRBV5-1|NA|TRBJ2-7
TGCGCCAGCAGCTTAACCGGGACTAGCGACACGAACTCCTACGAGCAGTACTTC
CASSLTGTSDTNSYEQYF
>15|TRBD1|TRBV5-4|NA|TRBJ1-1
TGTGCCAGCAGCCCACCCTCGACAGGGGACACTGAAGCTTTCTTT
CASSPPSTGDTEAFF
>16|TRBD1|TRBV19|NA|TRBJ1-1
TGTGCCAGTAGTTTTGGACAGGGGGCGCGCAACACTGAAGCTTTCTTT
CASSFGQGARNTEAFF